What follows are 23 T cell receptor beta chains derived from one specimen sequenced in a study of cytomegalovirus exposure and HLA in healthy donors. PCR primers comprised 60 Vbeta and 13 Jbeta primers. The table came from immunoSEQ multiplex PCR; TCRdb's copy has only in-frame clones and leaves some out. Of 120,000 to 150,000 clones in the sample, 75% to 90% were seen once. The sample consisted of PBMCs. Every receptor here comes from a female donor in good health and CMV-seronegative.

The chain combines TRBV5-6 with TRBJ2-3, with TRBD1 identical over 10 bases. J was trimmed by 6 bases and V by 3 bases; bases with no gene match: 10. In germline, CDR1 is SGHDT, CDR2 YYEEEE. The CDR3 is 16 residues long. The DNA of the CDR3 is TGTGCCAGCAGCTCGTACACCGGGACAGGGGCTGATACGCAGTATTTT. Translated, it gives CASSSYTGTGADTQYF.

The genes are TRBV2 and TRBJ1-5; D is possibly TRBD1 (5 bases). The germline gives CDR1 SNHLY, CDR2 FYNNEI. V lost 1 base to trimming and J lost 10 bases, with 14 bases between them. This CDR3 region has 14 residues. The CDR3, as DNA: TGTGCCAGCAGTGAAGTGAGGGGAGGAGGTCCCCAGCATTTT. Translating gives CASSEVRGGGPQHF.

The gene calls are TRBV7-9 and TRBJ2-3, with a weak D call TRBD2 (7 bases). The CDR3 loop spans 16 amino acids. The V and J ends lost 4 bases and 6 bases respectively, with 20 bases between them. CDR1 and CDR2 from the germline V gene are SEHNR and FQNEAQ (reference sequence). The CDR3 DNA sequence: TGTGCCAGCAGCTCCGACCTGGACTGGGGGGGCGATACGCAGTATTTT. Translated: CASSSDLDWGGDTQYF.

The J gene is TRBJ1-1, the V gene TRBV27; unclear D gene. CDR3 size: 14 residues. V lost 2 bases and J 4 bases, leaving 11 bases between the germline ends. Germline-derived CDR1 and CDR2 are MNHEY and SMNVEV (reference sequence). This CDR3 reads CASSLKPFSTEAFF. The DNA for the CDR3 is TGTGCCAGCAGTTTAAAACCCTTTAGCACTGAAGCTTTCTTT.

The chain couples TRBV28 to TRBJ1-1, with 8 bases that match TRBD1. The junction had 6 bases not matched to a gene; V was cut back by 7 bases and J by 5 bases. CDR3 length equals 13 residues. The V gene's germline CDR1 is MDHEN and CDR2 SYDVKM. DNA of the CDR3: TGTGCCAGCATCGACACAGGGGGTACTGAAGCTTTCTTT. This codes for CASIDTGGTEAFF.

The rearrangement uses TRBV10-2 and TRBJ1-1, with 7 nucleotides matching TRBD1. Germline V lookup: CDR1 WSHSY, CDR2 SAAADI. J gave up 0 bases and V 8 bases, and 3 bases lay outside the gene matches. The CDR3 covers 13 residues. The CDR3 bases are TGCGCCAGCGGGGGACAGTTGAACACTGAAGCTTTCTTT. As protein: CASGGQLNTEAFF.

V usage is TRBV5-6 and J usage is TRBJ2-7; D unclear. The CDR3 is 15 amino acids. Germline V gene data show CDR1 as SGHDT and CDR2 as YYEEEE. V was shortened by 0 bases and J by 0 bases, with 10 bases between the two germline ends. The CDR3 loop reads CASSLGAAPSYEQYF. In nucleotides, the CDR3 is TGTGCCAGCAGCTTGGGGGCAGCACCCTCCTACGAGCAGTACTTC.

This sequence joins TRBV19 and TRBJ2-5; tentative D call: TRBD2 (5 bases). Trimming left V 4 bases short and J 5 bases short, with 11 bases between. The CDR3 covers 13 residues. The germline V gene encodes CDR1 LNHDA and CDR2 SQIVND (reference sequence). The CDR3, as DNA: TGTGCCAGTAGTACGACTCGCGGGGAGACCCAGTACTTC. Amino acid sequence: CASSTTRGETQYF.

The chain joins TRBV4-1 to TRBJ2-5; 14 bases are shared with TRBD2. J gave up 7 bases and V 2 bases, and 12 bases lay outside the gene matches. The germline V gene has CDR1 MGHRA and CDR2 YSYEKL. This CDR3 has 18 residues. CDR3 DNA: TGCGCCAGCAGCCAAAGCCCCGGGACTAGCGGGGGACTGCGGACCCAGTACTTC. This encodes CASSQSPGTSGGLRTQYF.

This rearrangement joins TRBV19 to TRBJ1-5, with 7 positions matching TRBD1. V was pared by 7 bases and J by 3 bases, with 9 bases of the junction left unmatched. CDR3 length equals 15 residues. Germline V gene data show CDR1 as LNHDA and CDR2 as SQIVND (reference sequence). The CDR3 sequence is CASNPGQSFNQPQHF. CDR3 bases: TGTGCCAGTAACCCGGGACAGTCCTTCAATCAGCCCCAGCATTTT.

The rearrangement joins TRBV6-1 to TRBJ2-7; D possibly corresponds to TRBD2 (6 bases). Germline V gene lookup returns CDR1 MNHNS and CDR2 SASEGT. V was cut by 4 bases and J by 1 base, with 14 bases left in between. The CDR3 sequence is 15 residues long. CDR3 sequence: CASSASGTRSYEQYF. The CDR3, as DNA: TGTGCCAGCAGTGCCTCCGGGACTCGGTCCTACGAGCAGTACTTC.

The rearrangement links TRBV7-9 to TRBJ1-4, with TRBD1 identical over 11 bases. The germline V gene encodes CDR1 SEHNR and CDR2 FQNEAQ (reference sequence). This CDR3 has 13 amino acids. The junction had 3 bases not matched to a gene; V was cut back by 8 bases and J by 7 bases. CDR3 in DNA: TGTGCCAGCTCCGGGACAGGGGGTGAAAAACTGTTTTTT. Protein sequence: CASSGTGGEKLFF.

This chain connects TRBV7-6 to TRBJ1-1; D is unclear. Trimming took off 8 bases at V and 1 base at J, with 11 bases between the two ends. CDR3 length: 13 residues. Germline lookup yields CDR1 SGHVS and CDR2 FNYEAQ. CDR3 protein: CASHSLTNTEAFF. The CDR3 DNA sequence: TGTGCCAGCCACAGTCTCACGAACACTGAAGCTTTCTTT.

The rearrangement uses TRBV30 and TRBJ1-3, with TRBD1 matching 7 bases. J gave up 0 bases and V 2 bases, and 7 bases lay outside the gene matches. The CDR3 loop spans 16 amino acids. Looked up from germline, CDR1 is GTSNPN and CDR2 is SVGIG (reference sequence). The CDR3 nucleotides are TGTGCCTGGAGTCCACCAGACAGGGACTCTGGAAACACCATATATTTT. It yields the protein CAWSPPDRDSGNTIYF.

The chain links TRBV29-1 to TRBJ2-5, with D tentatively TRBD1 (6 bases). Trimming took off 5 bases at V and 5 bases at J, with 12 bases between the two ends. The CDR3 consists of 12 residues. Germline V gene lookup returns CDR1 SQVTM and CDR2 ANQGSEA. The DNA of the CDR3 is TGCAGCGTTTCTTACAGGGCTGAGACCCAGTACTTC. It codes for CSVSYRAETQYF.

This chain joins TRBV5-4 and TRBJ2-7; D possibly corresponds to TRBD1 (6 bases). Germline V gives CDR1 SGHNT, CDR2 YYREEE (reference sequence). This CDR3 is 15 amino acids long. Trimming pared 2 bases from V and 4 bases from J, leaving 16 bases between. The CDR3 here is CASSLNRALYYEQYF. The CDR3 DNA reads as TGTGCCAGCAGCTTAAACAGGGCTCTTTATTACGAGCAGTACTTC.

The chain has TRBV29-1 and TRBJ2-1, with a possible D match to TRBD2 (6 bases). V was cut by 0 bases and J by 6 bases, with 15 bases left in between. Germline CDR1 is SQVTM and CDR2 is ANQGSEA. The CDR3 sequence is 15 residues long. This chain's CDR3 is CSVEDGWEAANEQFF. The CDR3 coding sequence is TGCAGCGTTGAAGATGGGTGGGAGGCCGCCAATGAGCAGTTCTTC.

This chain joins TRBV5-4 and TRBJ1-2; D gene uncertain. The V end was cut by 2 bases, the J end by 0 bases, with 5 bases between. This CDR3 has 13 residues. CDR1 and CDR2 from the germline V gene are SGHNT and YYREEE (reference sequence). CDR3 sequence reads: CASSFPANYGYTF. CDR3 in DNA: TGTGCCAGCAGCTTCCCGGCTAACTATGGCTACACCTTC.

V and J are TRBV28 and TRBJ1-1; no clear D gene. Trimming left V 7 bases short and J 1 base short, with 13 bases between. Germline-derived CDR1 and CDR2 are MDHEN and SYDVKM. The CDR3 contains 14 residues. The chain's CDR3 is CASTLPRGNTEAFF. DNA of the CDR3: TGTGCCAGCACCCTACCCCGGGGGAACACTGAAGCTTTCTTT.

This clone was detected once. The J gene is TRBJ2-7, the V gene TRBV2; D gene uncertain. CDR1 and CDR2 from the germline V gene are SNHLY and FYNNEI. The CDR3 sequence is 11 residues long. Trimming removed 3 bases from V and 4 bases from J, with 4 bases in between. The CDR3 protein is CASSDYYEQYF. The DNA for the CDR3 is TGTGCCAGCAGTGACTATTACGAGCAGTACTTC.

The rearrangement joins TRBV7-9 to TRBJ1-6; TRBD1 aligns across 9 bases. The CDR3 is 16 amino acids. Looked up from germline, CDR1 is SEHNR and CDR2 is FQNEAQ (reference sequence). Trimming at V came to 5 bases and at J to 7 bases, leaving 9 bases not matched to a gene. The CDR3 nucleotides read TGTGCCAGCAGCCTACAGGGGGCGCCGATGAATTCACCCCTCCACTTT. Translating gives CASSLQGAPMNSPLHF.

The rearrangement joins TRBV6-5 to TRBJ2-4; 10 bases agree with TRBD2. The germline V gene encodes CDR1 MNHEY and CDR2 SVGAGI. Trimming cost V 6 bases and J 6 bases; bases outside gene matches: 8. The CDR3 length is 15 residues. The CDR3 DNA reads TGTGCCAGCAGCTCAAGGACTAGCGGAATAAACATTCAGTACTTC. Protein: CASSSRTSGINIQYF.

V is TRBV28 and J is TRBJ2-7; 8 nucleotides align to TRBD2. Unmatched junction bases numbered 8, after V lost 3 bases and J lost 4 bases. The CDR3 is made up of 15 amino acids. Germline V gene lookup returns CDR1 MDHEN and CDR2 SYDVKM. In nucleotides, the CDR3 is TGTGCCAGCAGTTTTTGGCGGGAGGTAGTTTACGAGCAGTACTTC. This translates into CASSFWREVVYEQYF.